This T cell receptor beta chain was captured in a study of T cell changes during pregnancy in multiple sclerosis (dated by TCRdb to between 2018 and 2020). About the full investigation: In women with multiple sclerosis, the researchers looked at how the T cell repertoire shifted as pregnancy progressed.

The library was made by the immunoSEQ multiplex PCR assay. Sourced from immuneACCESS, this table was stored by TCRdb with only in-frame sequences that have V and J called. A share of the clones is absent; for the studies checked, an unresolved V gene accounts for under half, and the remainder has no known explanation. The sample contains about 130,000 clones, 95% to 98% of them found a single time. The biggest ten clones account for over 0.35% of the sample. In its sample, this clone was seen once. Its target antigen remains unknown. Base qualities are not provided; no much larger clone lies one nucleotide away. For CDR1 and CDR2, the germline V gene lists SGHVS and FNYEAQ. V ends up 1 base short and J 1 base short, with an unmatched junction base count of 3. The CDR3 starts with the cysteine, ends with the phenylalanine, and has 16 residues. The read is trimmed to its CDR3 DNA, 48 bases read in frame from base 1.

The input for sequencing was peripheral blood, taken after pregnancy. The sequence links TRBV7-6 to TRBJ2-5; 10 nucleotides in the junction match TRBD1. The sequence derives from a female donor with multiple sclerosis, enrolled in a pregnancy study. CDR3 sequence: CASSLDGTGVQETQYF. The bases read TGTGCCAGCAGCTTAGATGGGACAGGGGTCCAAGAGACCCAGTACTTC.